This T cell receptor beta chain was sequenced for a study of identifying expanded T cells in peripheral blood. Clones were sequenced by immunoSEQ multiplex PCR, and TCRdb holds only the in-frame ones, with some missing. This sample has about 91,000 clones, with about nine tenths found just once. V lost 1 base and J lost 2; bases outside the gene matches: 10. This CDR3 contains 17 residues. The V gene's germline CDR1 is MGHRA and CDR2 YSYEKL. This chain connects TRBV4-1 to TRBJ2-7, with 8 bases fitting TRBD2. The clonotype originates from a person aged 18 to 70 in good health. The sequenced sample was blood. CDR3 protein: CASSQGAGGFRAYEQYF. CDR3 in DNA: TGCGCCAGCAGCCAAGGGGCGGGGGGCTTCAGGGCCTACGAGCAGTACTTC.